This T cell receptor (beta chain) was captured in a study of blood T cell repertoires in COVID-19. For the study at large: Acute and convalescent COVID-19 samples came from the United States, Italy and Spain.

Per the original methods: Scientists estimated how many nucleated cells there were by amplifying reference gene primers. Clones were sequenced by immunoSEQ multiplex PCR, and TCRdb holds only the in-frame ones, with some missing. V and J calls and clone size come straight from that table; D and trimming were deduced from the DNA. The data hold roughly 51,000 clones, with more than 75% observed a single time. The CDR3 is made up of 17 amino acids. Germline V CDR1 and CDR2: LNHDA, SQIVND (reference sequence). V dropped 4 bases and J dropped 2 bases, with 15 bases sitting between them. This receptor was obtained from a man aged 45 to 65 with active COVID-19. The chain is built from TRBV19 and TRBJ1-6, with D unresolved. Material: peripheral blood. CDR3 nucleotide sequence: TGTGCCAGTAGTACCACCGGCGGAGTCCCCTATAATTCACCCCTCCACTTT. Protein product: CASSTTGGVPYNSPLHF.